The present TCR beta chain was sequenced within a study of T cell responses to AZD1222 COVID-19 vaccine. Study results and caveats: There were repertoire samples only from the period after the peak T cell response. Clonal diversity may have been underestimated, and the donors were mostly white British, with more females than males.

The V and J ends lost 3 bases and 1 base respectively, with 12 bases between them. The CDR3 loop spans 15 amino acids. CDR1 is MDHEN and CDR2 is SYDVKM in the germline V gene. Assay used: immunoSEQ multiplex PCR; TCRdb lists only in-frame clones, some missing. The data contain 240,000 or so clones, 85% to 95% of them singletons. With respect to this clone: The antigen remains unidentified.

The chain uses TRBV28 and TRBJ1-1, with D maybe TRBD1 (5 bases). The material sequenced was peripheral blood, taken on day 0 of AZD1222 vaccination. The source of this sequence is an adult in good health. The CDR3 nucleotides read TGTGCCAGCAGTTTTTGGTCTGGGGCGAACACTGAAGCTTTCTTT. Protein: CASSFWSGANTEAFF.